The 2 T cell receptor beta chains below come from one sample, sequenced in a study of tumor-infiltrating lymphocytes in primary liver carcinoma. Starting from about 0.5 ug of total RNA, TCR beta cDNA was produced with a primer in the constant region. The TCR beta library was amplified through three nested multiplex PCR rounds in a modified ARM-PCR procedure. The first two PCR rounds used TRBV1-TRBV30 primers with a Cbeta primer, approximately 9 cycles each. TCRdb reprocessed the multiplex PCR reads with MiXCR, giving one entry per CDR3 protein. Found here are about 200,000 distinct CDR3 sequences, less than 75% of them singletons; the top ten hold approximately 6.6%. Germline DNA was also extracted, and blood RNA was taken from unsorted whole blood. Specimen: peripheral blood. The receptors here all came from a woman aged 55-69 years with primary liver carcinoma and hepatitis B virus infection.

This clonotype was seen a few times. This sequence may be a read error, since a much larger clone differs from it by one base. The chain links TRBV6-5 to TRBJ1-1; perhaps TRBD1 as D (5 bases). CDR1 is MNHEY and CDR2 is SVGAGI in the germline V gene. The CDR3 length is 16 residues. V gave up 4 bases and J gave up 0 bases, with 15 bases separating them. CDR3 amino acids: CASSFSSRGLNTEAFF. The CDR3 DNA sequence: TGTGCCAGCAGTTTTTCCTCGAGGGGACTGAACACTGAAGCTTTCTTT.

A note on this clonotype: Compared with germline, one end of the junction differs, possibly owing to a read error. The genes are TRBV30 and TRBJ1-2; a weak D match, TRBD1 (5 bases). Germline CDR1 is GTSNPN and CDR2 is SVGIG (reference sequence). The CDR3 spans 14 residues. CDR3 sequence reads: CAWSVQGVHYGYTF. The CDR3 bases are TGTGCCTGGAGTGTACAAGGGGTGCACTATGGCTACACTTTC.